What follows is one T cell receptor beta chain and its context. Germline V gene data show CDR1 as SGHDN and CDR2 as FVKESK. CDR3 length: 16 residues. V was clipped by 4 bases and J by 6 bases, with 19 bases between them. These data are taken from a study of shared clonotypes between healthy human individuals. The data were produced by immunoSEQ multiplex PCR, yet TCRdb's version contains in-frame clones alone and is incomplete. The sample shows over a million clones, 96% of them seen only once. The receptor's source is a man aged 25-45 years in good health. The sequenced sample was naive CD4+ T cells sorted from blood. Described subset: CD45RA+ positively selected. The V and J genes are TRBV14 and TRBJ2-1; no reliable D call. As DNA, the CDR3 is TGTGCCAGCAGCCCGGAGAGTTGGGGATTCTTCAATGAGCAGTTCTTC. The encoded protein is CASSPESWGFFNEQFF.